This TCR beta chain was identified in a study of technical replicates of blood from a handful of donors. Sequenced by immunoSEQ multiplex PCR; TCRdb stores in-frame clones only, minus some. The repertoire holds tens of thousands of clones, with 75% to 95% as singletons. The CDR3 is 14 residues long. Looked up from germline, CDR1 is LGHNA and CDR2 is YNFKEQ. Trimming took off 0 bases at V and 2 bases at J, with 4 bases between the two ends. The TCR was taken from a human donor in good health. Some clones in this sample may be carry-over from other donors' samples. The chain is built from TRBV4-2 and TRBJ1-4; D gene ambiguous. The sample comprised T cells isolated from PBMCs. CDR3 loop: CASSQDRTNEKLFF. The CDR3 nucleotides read TGTGCCAGCAGCCAAGATCGGACTAATGAAAAACTGTTTTTT.